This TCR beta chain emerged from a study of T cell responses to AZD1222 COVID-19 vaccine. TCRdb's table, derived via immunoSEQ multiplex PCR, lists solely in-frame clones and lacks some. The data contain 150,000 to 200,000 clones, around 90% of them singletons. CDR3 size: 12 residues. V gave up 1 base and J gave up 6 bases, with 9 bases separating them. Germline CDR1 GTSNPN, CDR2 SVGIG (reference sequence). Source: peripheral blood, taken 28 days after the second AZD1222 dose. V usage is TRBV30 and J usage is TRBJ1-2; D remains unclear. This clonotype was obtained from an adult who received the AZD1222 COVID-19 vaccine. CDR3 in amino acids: CAWSGRRNGYTF. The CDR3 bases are TGTGCCTGGAGTGGGAGACGGAATGGCTACACCTTC.